This section outlines one T cell receptor (beta chain) sequence together with its context. Trimming cost V 4 bases and J 4 bases; bases outside gene matches: 3. The CDR3 runs to 13 residues. The germline CDR1 and CDR2 sequences are SGHAT and FQNNGV. This specimen belongs to a study of cytomegalovirus exposure and HLA in healthy donors. Vbeta (60) and Jbeta (13) primers were used in the PCR. TCRdb keeps only in-frame clones here, not all; method: immunoSEQ multiplex PCR. The sample shows some 160,000 clones, approximately 88% of them seen only once. Material: PBMCs. V is TRBV11-2 and J is TRBJ1-2, with 7 bases lining up with TRBD1. This receptor was identified in a woman aged 18 to 35 in good health and CMV-seronegative. The CDR3 loop is CASSSTGAYGYTF. The CDR3 nucleotides are TGTGCCAGCAGCTCAACAGGGGCCTATGGCTACACCTTC.